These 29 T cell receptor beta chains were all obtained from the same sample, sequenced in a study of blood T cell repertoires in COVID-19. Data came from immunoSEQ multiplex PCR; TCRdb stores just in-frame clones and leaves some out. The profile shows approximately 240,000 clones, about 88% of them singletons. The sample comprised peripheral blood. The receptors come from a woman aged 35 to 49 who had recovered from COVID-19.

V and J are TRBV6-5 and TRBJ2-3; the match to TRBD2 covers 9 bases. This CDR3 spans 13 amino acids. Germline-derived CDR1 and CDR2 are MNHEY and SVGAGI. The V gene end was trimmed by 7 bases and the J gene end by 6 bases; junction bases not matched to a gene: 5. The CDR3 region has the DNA TGTGCCAGCATCCGTAGCGGGAGTGATACGCAGTATTTT. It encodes CASIRSGSDTQYF.

CDR3 in DNA: TGTGCCAGCTCACCGAAAACAGGGGGGACCTACGAGCAGTACTTC. Translated, it gives CASSPKTGGTYEQYF. V gene TRBV18 combines with J gene TRBJ2-7, with 8 bases identical to TRBD1. V lost 3 bases and J lost 2; bases outside the gene matches: 6. The germline V gene encodes CDR1 KGHSH and CDR2 LQKENI. The CDR3 consists of 15 residues.

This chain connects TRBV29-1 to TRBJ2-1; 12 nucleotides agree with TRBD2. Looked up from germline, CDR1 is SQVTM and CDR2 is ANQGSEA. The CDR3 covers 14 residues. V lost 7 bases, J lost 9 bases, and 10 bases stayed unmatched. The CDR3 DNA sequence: TGCAGCGCCAGGACTAGCGGGAAAACGGGTGAGCAGTTCTTC. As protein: CSARTSGKTGEQFF.

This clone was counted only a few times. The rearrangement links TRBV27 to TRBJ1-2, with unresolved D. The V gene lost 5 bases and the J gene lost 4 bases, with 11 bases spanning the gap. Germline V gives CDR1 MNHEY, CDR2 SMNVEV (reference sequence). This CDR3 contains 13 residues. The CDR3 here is CASSQREGYGYTF. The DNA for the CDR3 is TGTGCCAGCAGTCAGAGGGAGGGCTATGGCTACACCTTC.

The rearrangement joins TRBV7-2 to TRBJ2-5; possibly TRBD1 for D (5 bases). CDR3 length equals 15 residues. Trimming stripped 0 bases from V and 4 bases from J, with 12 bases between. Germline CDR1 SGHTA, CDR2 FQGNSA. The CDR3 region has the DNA TGTGCCAGCAGCTTAGCTTCAGGGATTTCAGAGACCCAGTACTTC. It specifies CASSLASGISETQYF. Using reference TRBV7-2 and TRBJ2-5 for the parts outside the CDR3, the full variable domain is GAGVSQSPSNKVTEKGKDVELRCDPISGHTALYWYRQSLGQGLEFLIYFQGNSAPDKSGLPSDRFSAERTGGSVSTLTIQRTQQEDSAVYLCASSLASGISETQYFGPGTRLLVL.

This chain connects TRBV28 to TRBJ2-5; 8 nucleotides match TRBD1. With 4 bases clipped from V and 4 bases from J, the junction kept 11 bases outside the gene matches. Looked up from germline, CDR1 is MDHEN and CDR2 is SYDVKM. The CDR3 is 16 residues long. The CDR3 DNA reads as TGTGCCAGCAGTTCCCCGACAGGGGAGAGGTCAGAGACCCAGTACTTC. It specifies CASSSPTGERSETQYF.

CDR3 coding DNA: TGTGCCAGCAGGGGGTGGGACAGGGCGGATAATCAGCCCCAGCATTTT. This gives the protein CASRGWDRADNQPQHF. The chain uses TRBV28 and TRBJ1-5; TRBD1 agrees at 9 bases. The CDR3 runs to 16 residues. J lost 4 bases, V lost 6 bases, and 10 bases had no gene match. CDR1 is MDHEN, CDR2 SYDVKM, per germline.

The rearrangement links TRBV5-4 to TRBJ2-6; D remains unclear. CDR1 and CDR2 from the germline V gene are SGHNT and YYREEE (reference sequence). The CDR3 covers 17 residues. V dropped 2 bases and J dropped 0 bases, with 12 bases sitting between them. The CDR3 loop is CASSFQRTNSGANVLTF. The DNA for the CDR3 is TGTGCCAGCAGCTTTCAGAGAACTAACTCTGGGGCCAACGTCCTGACTTTC. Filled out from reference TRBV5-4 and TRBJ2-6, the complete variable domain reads ETGVTQSPTHLIKTRGQQVTLRCSSQSGHNTVSWYQQALGQGPQFIFQYYREEENGRGNFPPRFSGLQFPNYSSELNVNALELDDSALYLCASSFQRTNSGANVLTFGAGSRLTVL.

The CDR3: CAISRDQREPQHF. In DNA, the CDR3 is TGTGCCATCAGTAGAGACCAGAGGGAGCCCCAGCATTTT. J is TRBJ1-5 and V is TRBV10-3; D remains ambiguous. This CDR3 has 13 residues. V was pared by 5 bases and J by 8 bases, with 13 bases between. CDR1 is ENHRY, CDR2 SYGVKD, per germline.

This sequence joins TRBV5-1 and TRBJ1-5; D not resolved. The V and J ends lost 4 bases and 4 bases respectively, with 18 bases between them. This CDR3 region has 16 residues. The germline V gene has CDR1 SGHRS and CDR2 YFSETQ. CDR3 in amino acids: CASSPDIATGNQPQHF. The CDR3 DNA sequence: TGCGCCAGCAGCCCCGATATAGCGACGGGGAATCAGCCCCAGCATTTT.

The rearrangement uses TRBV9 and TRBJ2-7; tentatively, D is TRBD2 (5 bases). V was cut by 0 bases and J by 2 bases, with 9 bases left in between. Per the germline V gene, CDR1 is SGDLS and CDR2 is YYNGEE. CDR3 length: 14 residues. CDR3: CASSVDEGPYEQYF. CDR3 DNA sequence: TGTGCCAGCAGCGTAGACGAGGGCCCCTACGAGCAGTACTTC.

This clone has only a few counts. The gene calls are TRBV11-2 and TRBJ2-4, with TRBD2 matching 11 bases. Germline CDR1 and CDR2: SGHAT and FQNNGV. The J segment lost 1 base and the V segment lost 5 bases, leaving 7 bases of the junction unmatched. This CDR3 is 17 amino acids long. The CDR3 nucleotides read TGTGCCAGCAGCACCAGACTAGCGGGAAACGCCAAAAACATTCAGTACTTC. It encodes CASSTRLAGNAKNIQYF. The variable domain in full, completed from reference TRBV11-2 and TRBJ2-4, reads EAGVAQSPRYKIIEKRQSVAFWCNPISGHATLYWYQQILGQGPKLLIQFQNNGVVDDSQLPKDRFSAERLKGVDSTLKIQPAKLEDSAVYLCASSTRLAGNAKNIQYFGAGTRLSVL.

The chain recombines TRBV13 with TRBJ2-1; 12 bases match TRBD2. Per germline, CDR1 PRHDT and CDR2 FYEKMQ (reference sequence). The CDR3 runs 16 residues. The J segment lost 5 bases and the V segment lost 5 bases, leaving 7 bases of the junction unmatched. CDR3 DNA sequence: TGTGCCAGCAGCCCTCTAGCGGGAGGGCCCCACAATGAGCAGTTCTTC. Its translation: CASSPLAGGPHNEQFF.

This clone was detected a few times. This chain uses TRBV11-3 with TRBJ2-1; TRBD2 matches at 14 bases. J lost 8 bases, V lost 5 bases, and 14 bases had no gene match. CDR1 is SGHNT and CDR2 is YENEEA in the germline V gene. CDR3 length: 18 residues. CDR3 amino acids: CASSLSRPGLAGEDEQFF. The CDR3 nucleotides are TGTGCCAGCAGCCTATCCCGCCCGGGACTAGCGGGAGAAGATGAGCAGTTCTTC.

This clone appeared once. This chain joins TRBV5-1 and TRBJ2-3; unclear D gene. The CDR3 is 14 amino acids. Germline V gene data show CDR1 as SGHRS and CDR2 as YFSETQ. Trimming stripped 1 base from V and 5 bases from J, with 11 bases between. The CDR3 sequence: CASSLPTLGDTQYF. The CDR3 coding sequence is TGCGCCAGCAGCTTGCCCACCCTCGGAGATACGCAGTATTTT.

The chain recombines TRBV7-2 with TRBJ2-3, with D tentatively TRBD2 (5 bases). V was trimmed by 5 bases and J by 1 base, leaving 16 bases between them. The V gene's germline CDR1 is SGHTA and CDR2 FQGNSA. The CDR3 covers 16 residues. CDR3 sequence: CASSNPWERRTDTQYF. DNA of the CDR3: TGTGCCAGCAGCAACCCTTGGGAGCGCCGCACAGATACGCAGTATTTT.

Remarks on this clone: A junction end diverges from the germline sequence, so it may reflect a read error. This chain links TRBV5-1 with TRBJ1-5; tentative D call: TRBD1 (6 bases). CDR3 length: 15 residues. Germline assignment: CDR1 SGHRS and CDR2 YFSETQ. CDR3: CVSSLGSGEGQPQHF. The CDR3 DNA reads TGCGTCAGCAGCTTGGGGTCAGGGGAAGGCCAGCCCCAGCATTTT.

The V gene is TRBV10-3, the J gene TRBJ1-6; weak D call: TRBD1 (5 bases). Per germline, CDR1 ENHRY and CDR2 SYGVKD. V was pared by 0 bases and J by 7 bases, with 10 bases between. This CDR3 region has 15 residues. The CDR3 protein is CAISESGGTNSPLHF. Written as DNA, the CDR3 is TGTGCCATCAGTGAGTCGGGAGGGACCAATTCACCCCTCCACTTT.

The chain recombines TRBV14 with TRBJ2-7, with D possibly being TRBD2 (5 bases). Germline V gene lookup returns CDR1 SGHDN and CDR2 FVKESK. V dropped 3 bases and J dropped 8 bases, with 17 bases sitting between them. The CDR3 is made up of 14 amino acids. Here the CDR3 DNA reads TGTGCCAGCAGCCAGGAGCTCCGCGGGTCCCAGCAGTACTTC. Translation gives CASSQELRGSQQYF.

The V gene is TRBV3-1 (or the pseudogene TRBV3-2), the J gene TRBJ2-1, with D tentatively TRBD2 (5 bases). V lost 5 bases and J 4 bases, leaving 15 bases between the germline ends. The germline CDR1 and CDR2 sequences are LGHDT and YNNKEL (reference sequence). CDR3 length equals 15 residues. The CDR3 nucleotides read TGTGCCAGCAGCGAGGACTTGGGAGTATACAATGAGCAGTTCTTC. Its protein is CASSEDLGVYNEQFF.

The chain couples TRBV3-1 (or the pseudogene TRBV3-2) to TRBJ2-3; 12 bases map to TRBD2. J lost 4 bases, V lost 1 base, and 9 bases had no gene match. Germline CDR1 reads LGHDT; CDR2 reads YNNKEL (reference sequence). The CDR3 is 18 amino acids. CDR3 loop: CASSQVGTSGWVSDTQYF. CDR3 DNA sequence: TGTGCCAGCAGCCAAGTTGGGACTAGCGGGTGGGTCTCAGATACGCAGTATTTT.

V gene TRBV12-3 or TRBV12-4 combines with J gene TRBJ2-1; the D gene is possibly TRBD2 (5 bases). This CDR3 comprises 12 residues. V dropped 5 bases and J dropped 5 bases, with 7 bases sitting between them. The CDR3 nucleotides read TGTGCCAGCAGTGGAGCGGACAATGAGCAGTTCTTC. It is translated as CASSGADNEQFF.

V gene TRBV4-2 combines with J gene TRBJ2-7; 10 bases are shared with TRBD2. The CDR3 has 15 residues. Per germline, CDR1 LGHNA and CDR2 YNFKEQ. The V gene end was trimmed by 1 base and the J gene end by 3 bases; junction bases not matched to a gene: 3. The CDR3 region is CASSQVAGGRYEQYF. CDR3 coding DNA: TGTGCCAGCAGCCAAGTAGCGGGGGGCCGCTACGAGCAGTACTTC.

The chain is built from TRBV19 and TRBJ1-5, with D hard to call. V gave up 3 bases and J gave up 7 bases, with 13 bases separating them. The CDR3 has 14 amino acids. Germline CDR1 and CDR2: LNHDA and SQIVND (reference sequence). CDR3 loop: CASSMAQEEQPQHF. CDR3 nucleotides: TGTGCCAGTAGTATGGCCCAGGAGGAACAGCCCCAGCATTTT.

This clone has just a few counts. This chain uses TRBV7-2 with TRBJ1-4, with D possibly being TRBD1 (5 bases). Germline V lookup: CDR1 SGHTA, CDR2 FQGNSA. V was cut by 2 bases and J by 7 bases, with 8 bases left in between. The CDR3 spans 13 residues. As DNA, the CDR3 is TGTGCCAGCAGCTTAAATCAGGGTGAAAAACTGTTTTTT. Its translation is CASSLNQGEKLFF.

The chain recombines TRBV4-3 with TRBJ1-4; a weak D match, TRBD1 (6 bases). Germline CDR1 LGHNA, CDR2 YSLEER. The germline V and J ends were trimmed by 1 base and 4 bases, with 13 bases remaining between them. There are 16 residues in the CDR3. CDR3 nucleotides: TGCGCCAGCAGCCAAGTGGGGGGGCCGATTAATGAAAAACTGTTTTTT. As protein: CASSQVGGPINEKLFF.

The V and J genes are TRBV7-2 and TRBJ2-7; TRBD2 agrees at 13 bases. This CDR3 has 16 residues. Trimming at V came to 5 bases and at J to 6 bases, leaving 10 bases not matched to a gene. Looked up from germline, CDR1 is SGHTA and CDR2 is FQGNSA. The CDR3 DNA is TGTGCCAGCAGCCTTCACAGACTAGCGGGAGGTTCCGAGCAGTACTTC. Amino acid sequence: CASSLHRLAGGSEQYF.

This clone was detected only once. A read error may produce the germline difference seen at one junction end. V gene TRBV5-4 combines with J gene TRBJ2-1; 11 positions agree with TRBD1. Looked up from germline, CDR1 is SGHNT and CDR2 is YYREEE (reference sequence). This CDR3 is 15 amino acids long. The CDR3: CASRLGQGAYNEQFF. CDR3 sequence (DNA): TGTGCCAGCAGATTGGGACAGGGGGCCTACAATGAGCAGTTCTTC.

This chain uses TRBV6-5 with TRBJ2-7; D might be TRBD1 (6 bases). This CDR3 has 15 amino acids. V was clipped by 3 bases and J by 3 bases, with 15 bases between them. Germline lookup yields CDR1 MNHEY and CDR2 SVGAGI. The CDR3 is CASSYSAQGLYEQYF. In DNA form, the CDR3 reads TGTGCCAGCAGTTATTCTGCACAGGGCCTCTACGAGCAGTACTTC.